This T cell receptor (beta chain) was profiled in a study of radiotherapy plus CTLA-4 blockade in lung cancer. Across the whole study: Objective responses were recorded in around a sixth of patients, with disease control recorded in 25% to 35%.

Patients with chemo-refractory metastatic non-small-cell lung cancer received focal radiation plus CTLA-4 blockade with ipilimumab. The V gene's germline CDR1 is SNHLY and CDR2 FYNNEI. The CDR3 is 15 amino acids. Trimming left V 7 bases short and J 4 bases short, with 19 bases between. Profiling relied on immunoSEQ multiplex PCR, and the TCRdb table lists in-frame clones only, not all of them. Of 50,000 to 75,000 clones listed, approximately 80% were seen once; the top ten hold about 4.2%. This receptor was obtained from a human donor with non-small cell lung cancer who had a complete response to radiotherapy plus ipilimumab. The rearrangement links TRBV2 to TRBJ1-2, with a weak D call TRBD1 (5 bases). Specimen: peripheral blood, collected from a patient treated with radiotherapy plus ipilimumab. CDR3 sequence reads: CASTSGLGVAYGYTF. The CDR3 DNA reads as TGTGCCAGCACCTCCGGGTTAGGGGTGGCCTATGGCTACACCTTC.